The clone carrying this T cell receptor (beta chain) was seen many times. Its antigen is not known. The data originate from a study of early T cells in non-severe SARS-CoV-2 infection. Study as a whole: Unsorted whole blood bulk RNA was sequenced, with unpaired chains.

Trimming took 7 bases from V and 5 from J, leaving 20 bases between them. The length of the CDR3 is 15 residues. Germline V gives CDR1 SGHAT, CDR2 FQNNGV. Separate cDNA molecules each had unique molecular identifiers attached to them. MiXCR, applied by TCRdb to the 5' RACE reads, yields one record per CDR3 protein. This sample yields about 24,000 distinct CDR3 sequences, of which around 3.5% are seen a single time; less than 7% belongs to the top ten. Study-level points and caveats: VDJdb matching, biased toward anti-spike CD8 responses, missed private and CD4 specificities.

The V and J genes are TRBV11-2 and TRBJ1-2; TRBD1 is a possible D gene (5 bases). What was sequenced was whole blood. This receptor was identified in an adult who was a healthcare worker with PCR-confirmed SARS-CoV-2 infection or an uninfected control (not recorded which). The CDR3 loop reads CASKLTLDRRYGYTF. As DNA, the CDR3 is TGTGCCAGCAAATTAACCCTCGACAGAAGATATGGCTACACCTTC.